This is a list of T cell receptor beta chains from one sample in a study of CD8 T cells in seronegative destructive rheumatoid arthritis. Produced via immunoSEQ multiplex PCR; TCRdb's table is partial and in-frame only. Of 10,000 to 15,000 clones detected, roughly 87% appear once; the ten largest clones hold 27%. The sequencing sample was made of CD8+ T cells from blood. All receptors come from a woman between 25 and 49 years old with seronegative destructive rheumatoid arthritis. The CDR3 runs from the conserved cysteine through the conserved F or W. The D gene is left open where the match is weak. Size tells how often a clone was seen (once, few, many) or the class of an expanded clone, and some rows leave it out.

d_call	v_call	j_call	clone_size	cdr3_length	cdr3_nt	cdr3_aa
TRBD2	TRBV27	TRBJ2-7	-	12	TGTGCCTCCCGGGACTATAACTACGAGCAGTACTTC	CASRDYNYEQYF
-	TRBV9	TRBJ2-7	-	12	TGTGCCAGCAGCGCCCGAGGGGGCGAGCAGTACTTC	CASSARGGEQYF
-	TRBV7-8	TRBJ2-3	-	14	TGTGCCAGCAGCTTAGTAAACAGCCAAGATACGCAGTATTTT	CASSLVNSQDTQYF
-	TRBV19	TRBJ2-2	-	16	TGTGCCAGTAGTATGATCTTACTTCCCCTTGCCGGGGAGCTGTTTTTT	CASSMILLPLAGELFF
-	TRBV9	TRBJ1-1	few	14	TGTGCCAGCAGCGTAGGGGCTTTGAACACTGAAGCTTTCTTT	CASSVGALNTEAFF
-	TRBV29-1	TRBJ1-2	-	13	TGCAGCGTTGAGGCCGGGACATTATATGGCTACACCTTC	CSVEAGTLYGYTF
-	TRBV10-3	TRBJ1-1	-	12	TGTGCCATCAGTAAAGCGGGGGGAGAAGCTTTCTTT	CAISKAGGEAFF
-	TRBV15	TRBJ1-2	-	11	TGTGCCACCCGAGAGAGCTATGGCTACACCTTC	CATRESYGYTF
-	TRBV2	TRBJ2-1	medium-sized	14	TGTGCCAGCAGTCGAGCGGTGCCCTACAATGAGCAGTTCTTC	CASSRAVPYNEQFF
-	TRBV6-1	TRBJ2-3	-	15	TGTGCCAGCAGTGAGGTTCAGGGGATCACAGATACGCAGTATTTT	CASSEVQGITDTQYF
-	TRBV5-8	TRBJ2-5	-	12	TGTGCCCAAGGGAGCGGGTTGGGGACCCAGTACTTC	CAQGSGLGTQYF
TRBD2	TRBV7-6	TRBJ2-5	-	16	TGTGCCAGCAGCGTCCAGATAGCGGGGGGGCAAGAGACCCAGTACTTC	CASSVQIAGGQETQYF
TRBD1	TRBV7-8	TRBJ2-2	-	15	TGTGCCACCGAGAGACGGGACAGGGTGACCGGGGAGCTGTTTTTT	CATERRDRVTGELFF
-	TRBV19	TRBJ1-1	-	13	TGTGCCAGTAGTATCTCCGGGACAACTGAAGCTTTCTTT	CASSISGTTEAFF
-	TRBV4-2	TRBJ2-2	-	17	TGTGCCAGCAGCCAAGAGAGGGGATTACAGGGATCCGGGGAGCTGTTTTTT	CASSQERGLQGSGELFF
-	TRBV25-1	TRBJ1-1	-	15	TGTGCCAGCAGTGCCAGAGGGCCCCTGAACACTGAAGCTTTCTTT	CASSARGPLNTEAFF
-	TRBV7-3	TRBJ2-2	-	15	TGTGCCAGCAGCTTGGAACCAGGGAACACCGGGGAGCTGTTTTTT	CASSLEPGNTGELFF
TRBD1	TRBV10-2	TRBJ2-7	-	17	TGCGCCAGCTCCCAACCACCGGGACAGGTTGAGGACGAGGAGCAGTACTTC	CASSQPPGQVEDEEQYF
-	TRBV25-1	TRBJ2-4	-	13	TGTGCCAGCAGTCTAGGAATTCGAAACATTCAGTACTTC	CASSLGIRNIQYF
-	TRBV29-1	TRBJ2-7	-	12	TGCAGCGTTGCGGGTAACTCCTACGAGCAGTACTTC	CSVAGNSYEQYF
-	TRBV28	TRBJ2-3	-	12	TGTGCCAGCAGTTGGGACTCCAGTACGCAGTATTTT	CASSWDSSTQYF
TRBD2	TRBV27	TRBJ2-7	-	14	TGTGCCAGCAGGGGGGGCGGGGGGCCCTACGAGCAGTACTTC	CASRGGGGPYEQYF
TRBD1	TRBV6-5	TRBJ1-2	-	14	TGTGCCAGCAGTCTTACAGGGGGCGGCTATGGCTACACCTTC	CASSLTGGGYGYTF
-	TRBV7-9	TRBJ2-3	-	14	TGTGCCAGCAGCTTATGGGAGGACACAGATACGCAGTATTTT	CASSLWEDTDTQYF
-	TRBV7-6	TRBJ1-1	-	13	TGTGCCAGCAGCCCCCCGGGAAATACTGAAGCTTTCTTT	CASSPPGNTEAFF
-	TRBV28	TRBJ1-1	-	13	TGTGCCAGCAATCAGGTGATGAACACTGAAGCTTTCTTT	CASNQVMNTEAFF
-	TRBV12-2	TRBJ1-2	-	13	TGTGCAAGTCGCCGAGGGGGCACTTTGGGCTACACCTTC	CASRRGGTLGYTF
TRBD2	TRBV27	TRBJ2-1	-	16	TGTGCCAGCAGTTTGGCGGGGGGGGGAGTGTACAATGAGCAGTTCTTC	CASSLAGGGVYNEQFF